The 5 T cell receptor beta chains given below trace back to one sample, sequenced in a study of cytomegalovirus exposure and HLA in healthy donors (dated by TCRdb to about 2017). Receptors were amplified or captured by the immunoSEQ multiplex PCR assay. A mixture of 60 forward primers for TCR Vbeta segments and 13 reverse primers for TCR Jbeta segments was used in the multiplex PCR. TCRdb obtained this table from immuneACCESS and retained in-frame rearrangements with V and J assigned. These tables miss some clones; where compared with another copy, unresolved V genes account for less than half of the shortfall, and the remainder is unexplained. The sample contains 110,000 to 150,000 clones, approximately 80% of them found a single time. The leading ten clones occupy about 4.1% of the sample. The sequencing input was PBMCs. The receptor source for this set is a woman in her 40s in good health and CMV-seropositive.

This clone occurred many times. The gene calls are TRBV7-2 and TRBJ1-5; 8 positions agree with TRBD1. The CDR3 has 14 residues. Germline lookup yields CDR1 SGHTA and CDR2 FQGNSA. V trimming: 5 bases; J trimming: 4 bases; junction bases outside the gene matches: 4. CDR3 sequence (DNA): TGTGCCAGCAGCCAAACAGGGGGGAATCAGCCCCAGCATTTT. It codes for CASSQTGGNQPQHF.

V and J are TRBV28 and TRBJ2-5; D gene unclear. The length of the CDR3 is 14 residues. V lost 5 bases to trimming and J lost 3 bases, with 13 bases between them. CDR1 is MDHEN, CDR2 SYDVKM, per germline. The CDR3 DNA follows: TGTGCCAGCAGTCCACTCTCTGGTAAAGAGACCCAGTACTTC. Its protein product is CASSPLSGKETQYF.

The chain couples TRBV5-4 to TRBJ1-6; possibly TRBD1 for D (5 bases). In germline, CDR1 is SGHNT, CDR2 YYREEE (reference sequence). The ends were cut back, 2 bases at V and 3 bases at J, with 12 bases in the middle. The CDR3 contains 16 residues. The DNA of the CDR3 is TGTGCCAGCAGCTTCGGGGAGGGGATCTATAATTCACCCCTCCACTTT. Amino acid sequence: CASSFGEGIYNSPLHF.

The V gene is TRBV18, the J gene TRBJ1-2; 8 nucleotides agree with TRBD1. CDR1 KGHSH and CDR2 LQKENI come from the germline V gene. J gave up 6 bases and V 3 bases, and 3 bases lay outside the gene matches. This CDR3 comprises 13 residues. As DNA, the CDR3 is TGTGCCAGCTCACCGACAGGGGTGGATGGCTACACCTTC. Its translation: CASSPTGVDGYTF.

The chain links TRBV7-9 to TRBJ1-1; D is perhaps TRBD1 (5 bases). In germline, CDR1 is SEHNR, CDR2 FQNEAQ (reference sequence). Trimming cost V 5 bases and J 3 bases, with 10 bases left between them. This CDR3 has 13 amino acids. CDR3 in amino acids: CASSTGGDTEAFF. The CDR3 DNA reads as TGTGCCAGCAGCACAGGAGGGGACACTGAAGCTTTCTTT.